These T cell receptor beta chains were read from a single sample in a study of long-term antiretroviral therapy in people with HIV. Clones were read by immunoSEQ multiplex PCR, and TCRdb kept only the in-frame ones, dropping some. The sample has 25,000 to 35,000 clones, approximately 86% seen once. The specimen comprised unsorted PBMCs, sampled 0.8 years after starting antiretroviral therapy. All receptors derive from a woman aged 25 to 39 with HIV. The CDR3 runs from the conserved cysteine through the conserved F or W. A D gene is named only where the DNA matches it firmly. A row's size may be missing; if present it is once, few, many or a size class.

CDR3nt: TGTGCCAGCAGCCCGGGACTAGCGGGGGGGAAGGCCTACGAGCAGTACTTC
CDR3aa: CASSPGLAGGKAYEQYF
v_gene: TRBV11-2
j_gene: TRBJ2-7
abundance: -
d_gene: TRBD2

CDR3nt: TGTGCCAGTAGTATCTCCCTGGGACTCTACGAAAAACTGTTTTTT
CDR3aa: CASSISLGLYEKLFF
v_gene: TRBV19
j_gene: TRBJ1-4
abundance: -
d_gene: -

CDR3nt: TGTGCCAGCAGGTACGGACAGCTTGGCTACACCTTC
CDR3aa: CASRYGQLGYTF
v_gene: TRBV6-1
j_gene: TRBJ1-2
abundance: few
d_gene: -

CDR3nt: TGTGCCAGCCGTAGGGGCCCCAGTTTGGGCAATGAGCAGTTCTTC
CDR3aa: CASRRGPSLGNEQFF
v_gene: TRBV27
j_gene: TRBJ2-1
abundance: -
d_gene: -

CDR3nt: TGTGCCAGCAGTTTATCTTTCCGATTTCTCCTTGGACAGGCGACCTACGAGCAGTACTTC
CDR3aa: CASSLSFRFLLGQATYEQYF
v_gene: TRBV27
j_gene: TRBJ2-7
abundance: -
d_gene: TRBD1

CDR3nt: TGTGCCAGCAAGGGGACAACAGGGGGAAAACTGTTTTTT
CDR3aa: CASKGTTGGKLFF
v_gene: TRBV2
j_gene: TRBJ1-4
abundance: -
d_gene: TRBD1

CDR3nt: TGCGCCAGCAGCCAAGGAGATCCGAACACCGGGGAGCTGTTTTTT
CDR3aa: CASSQGDPNTGELFF
v_gene: TRBV4-1
j_gene: TRBJ2-2
abundance: -
d_gene: -

CDR3nt: TGCGCCAGCAGCCAAGGACAGATCTACAATCAGCCCCAGCATTTT
CDR3aa: CASSQGQIYNQPQHF
v_gene: TRBV4-1
j_gene: TRBJ1-5
abundance: few
d_gene: -

CDR3nt: TGTGCCAGCAGGATGGGACGGGAGAATTCACCCCTCCACTTT
CDR3aa: CASRMGRENSPLHF
v_gene: TRBV7-2
j_gene: TRBJ1-6
abundance: -
d_gene: -

CDR3nt: TGTGCCAGCAAGAACGTAACTAACTATGGCTACACCTTC
CDR3aa: CASKNVTNYGYTF
v_gene: TRBV2
j_gene: TRBJ1-2
abundance: -
d_gene: -